Shown below are 27 T cell receptor beta chains from a single sample sequenced in a study of blood T cell repertoires in COVID-19. Generated by immunoSEQ multiplex PCR, the TCRdb table keeps only in-frame clones and is missing some. The sample lists 390,000 or so clones, around 86% occurring once. Material for sequencing was peripheral blood. These receptor sequences come from a woman aged 25 to 39 with active or convalescent COVID-19.

The rearrangement joins TRBV11-1 to TRBJ2-7; 7 bases match TRBD1. The trim removed 5 bases at V and 5 bases at J, leaving 3 bases unmatched. The CDR3 has 12 residues. Germline V lookup: CDR1 SGHAT, CDR2 FQDESV (reference sequence). CDR3: CASSPDRDEQYF. The CDR3 DNA reads TGTGCCAGCAGCCCTGACAGGGACGAGCAGTACTTC.

The chain joins TRBV30 to TRBJ1-5; tentatively, D is TRBD1 (5 bases). Germline V CDR1 and CDR2: GTSNPN, SVGIG (reference sequence). The V end was cut by 3 bases, the J end by 2 bases, with 14 bases between. The CDR3 length is 15 residues. CDR3 nucleotide sequence: TGTGCCTGGAGACAAAGCGGGGGAGGCAATCAGCCCCAGCATTTT. It is translated as CAWRQSGGGNQPQHF.

V gene TRBV7-8 combines with J gene TRBJ2-1; 8 bases are shared with TRBD1. CDR1 and CDR2 (germline): SGHVS, FQNEAQ. The CDR3 runs to 17 residues. Unmatched junction bases numbered 13, after V lost 3 bases and J lost 6 bases. The CDR3, as DNA: TGTGCCAGCAGCTTTAGTCCGTGGGACAGGAGATCCAATGAGCAGTTCTTC. It translates to CASSFSPWDRRSNEQFF.

The gene calls are TRBV19 and TRBJ1-2, with D tentatively TRBD1 (6 bases). The V gene lost 7 bases and the J gene lost 3 bases, with 12 bases spanning the gap. The CDR3 length is 13 residues. The germline gives CDR1 LNHDA, CDR2 SQIVND (reference sequence). The chain's CDR3 is CASTTGGYYGYTF. The CDR3 DNA reads TGTGCCAGTACGACAGGAGGATACTATGGCTACACCTTC.

This chain joins TRBV19 and TRBJ1-2, with D possibly being TRBD1 (6 bases). The CDR3 has 13 amino acids. V was shortened by 5 bases and J by 3 bases, with 10 bases between the two germline ends. Germline loops: CDR1 LNHDA, CDR2 SQIVND (reference sequence). The CDR3 here is CASSPSGDYGYTF. DNA for the CDR3: TGTGCCAGTAGTCCCTCAGGGGACTATGGCTACACCTTC.

The chain is built from TRBV28 and TRBJ1-1; D is ambiguous. CDR3 size: 10 residues. Germline V gene lookup returns CDR1 MDHEN and CDR2 SYDVKM. Between the trimmed V and J ends, which lost 4 bases and 11 bases, there was a span of 8 bases. The CDR3 here is CASSSHRAFF. The CDR3 DNA reads as TGTGCCAGCAGTTCCCATCGGGCTTTCTTT. Complete variable domain (other parts from reference TRBV28 and TRBJ1-1): DVKVTQSSRYLVKRTGEKVFLECVQDMDHENMFWYRQDPGLGLRLIYFSYDVKMKEKGDIPEGYSVSREKKERFSLILESASTNQTSMYLCASSSHRAFFGQGTRLTVV.

This clone has just a few counts. The CDR3 region has the DNA TGTGCCAGCCGACAGAATAGCAATCAGCCCCAGCATTTT. Its protein is CASRQNSNQPQHF. The chain links TRBV19 to TRBJ1-5, with a possible D match to TRBD1 (5 bases). V lost 9 bases to trimming and J lost 0 bases, with 9 bases between them. Germline V gives CDR1 LNHDA, CDR2 SQIVND (reference sequence). CDR3 length: 13 amino acids.

This clone showed up just a few times. The same CDR3 is also encoded by other DNA sequences in this sample. The rearrangement uses TRBV2 and TRBJ1-5; weak D call: TRBD1 (6 bases). Trimming took 7 bases from V and 2 from J, leaving 6 bases between them. This CDR3 spans 12 amino acids. Germline values: CDR1 SNHLY, CDR2 FYNNEI. The DNA for the CDR3 is TGTGCCAGCAACAGGGGCAATCAGCCCCAGCATTTT. It encodes CASNRGNQPQHF.

V gene TRBV19 combines with J gene TRBJ2-7; possibly TRBD1 for D (6 bases). The V gene's germline CDR1 is LNHDA and CDR2 SQIVND (reference sequence). The CDR3 has 12 residues. With 5 bases removed from V and 2 bases from J, the gap between germline ends came to 7 bases. Here the CDR3 DNA reads TGTGCCAGTAGTGACAGGACCTACGAGCAGTACTTC. This codes for CASSDRTYEQYF.

The sample holds a few counts of this clone. CDR3: CASSPGTSVHTDTQYF. CDR3 in DNA: TGTGCCAGCTCCCCAGGCACCTCCGTCCACACAGATACGCAGTATTTT. This chain uses TRBV18 with TRBJ2-3; no clear D gene. Germline V lookup: CDR1 KGHSH, CDR2 LQKENI. Trimming shortened V by 6 bases and J by 2 bases, and 18 bases separated the two germline ends. The length of the CDR3 is 16 residues.

The chain joins TRBV25-1 to TRBJ1-6; a possible D gene is TRBD1 (5 bases). The CDR3 has 17 amino acids. CDR1 and CDR2 from the germline V gene are MGHDK and SYGVNS. Deletions cut 3 bases from V and 0 bases from J, with 12 bases between. The CDR3 sequence is CASSDPTASSYNSPLHF. The CDR3 DNA sequence: TGTGCCAGCAGTGACCCGACAGCAAGCTCCTATAATTCACCCCTCCACTTT.

The chain has TRBV7-2 and TRBJ1-2, with 8 bases fitting TRBD1. The V segment lost 5 bases and the J segment 4 bases; nucleotides outside the gene matches: 3. This CDR3 is built from 13 residues. Germline CDR1 and CDR2: SGHTA and FQGNSA. As DNA, the CDR3 is TGTGCCAGCAGCCCCACAGGGGGCTATGGCTACACCTTC. Its translation is CASSPTGGYGYTF.

The V call is TRBV3-1 (or the pseudogene TRBV3-2), the J call TRBJ1-3, with 7 bases aligning to TRBD1. This CDR3 is built from 15 residues. Trimming at V came to 4 bases and at J to 0 bases, leaving 3 bases not matched to a gene. Germline CDR1 is LGHDT and CDR2 is YNNKEL (reference sequence). Written as DNA, the CDR3 is TGTGCCAGCAGCCCAGGGACAGCCTCTGGAAACACCATATATTTT. This encodes CASSPGTASGNTIYF.

V is TRBV7-9 and J is TRBJ2-7; 9 bases agree with TRBD2. CDR1 is SEHNR, CDR2 FQNEAQ, per germline (reference sequence). The length of the CDR3 is 15 residues. The V segment lost 5 bases and the J segment 4 bases; nucleotides outside the gene matches: 9. The CDR3 bases are TGTGCCAGCAGCCGAACTAGCGGGTCGATTTACGAGCAGTACTTC. Translation gives CASSRTSGSIYEQYF.

The J gene is TRBJ2-7, the V gene TRBV30; 10 nucleotides line up with TRBD2. The CDR3 length is 15 residues. Trimming took 4 bases from V and 4 from J; bases not matched to a gene: 10. Germline lookup yields CDR1 GTSNPN and CDR2 SVGIG (reference sequence). DNA for the CDR3: TGTGCCTGGAACCGGGGACTAGCGAGGGGTTACGAGCAGTACTTC. Protein sequence: CAWNRGLARGYEQYF.

The gene calls are TRBV27 and TRBJ2-7; tentative D call: TRBD2 (5 bases). Germline-derived CDR1 and CDR2 are MNHEY and SMNVEV (reference sequence). The V end lost 5 bases, the J end lost 3 bases, and 14 bases lay between the germline ends. This CDR3 region has 14 residues. CDR3 protein: CASSPSDWGYEQYF. CDR3 DNA sequence: TGTGCCAGCAGTCCCTCGGACTGGGGCTACGAGCAGTACTTC.

CDR3 DNA sequence: TGCGCCAGCAGCCAACTAGCGGGAGAAGATGATACGCAGTATTTT. This codes for CASSQLAGEDDTQYF. This chain connects TRBV4-1 to TRBJ2-3, with 10 positions matching TRBD2. Germline V gene data show CDR1 as MGHRA and CDR2 as YSYEKL. There are 15 residues in the CDR3. After removal of 2 bases from V and 6 bases from J, the junction contained 5 bases not matched to a gene.

This clone was counted a single time. The V gene is TRBV4-1, the J gene TRBJ1-2, with 7 bases identical to TRBD1. The CDR3 is made up of 17 amino acids. CDR1 MGHRA and CDR2 YSYEKL come from the germline V gene. The V gene end was trimmed by 2 bases and the J gene end by 2 bases; junction bases not matched to a gene: 11. The chain's CDR3 is CASSQTPMGQSNYGYTF. CDR3 DNA: TGCGCCAGCAGCCAAACGCCCATGGGACAGAGCAACTATGGCTACACCTTC.

The J gene is TRBJ2-1, the V gene TRBV9; a possible D gene is TRBD2 (5 bases). The germline CDR1 and CDR2 sequences are SGDLS and YYNGEE. Trimming removed 3 bases at V and 4 bases at J, with 14 bases between. The CDR3 length is 15 residues. DNA of the CDR3: TGTGCCAGCAGCGCACATATGGGAGAGTACAATGAGCAGTTCTTC. Translating it yields CASSAHMGEYNEQFF.

In the case of this clone: A junction end diverges from the germline sequence, so it may reflect a read error. The chain combines TRBV27 with TRBJ1-4; D is uncertain. Germline V lookup: CDR1 MNHEY, CDR2 SMNVEV (reference sequence). The CDR3 consists of 15 residues. CDR3 DNA sequence: TGTGCCAGCAGTTTAACAAGACAAACTGATGAAAAACTGTTTTTT. This codes for CASSLTRQTDEKLFF.

The rearrangement joins TRBV12-3 or TRBV12-4 to TRBJ1-2; perhaps TRBD1 as D (5 bases). The CDR3 sequence is 13 residues long. The V gene lost 6 bases and the J gene lost 4 bases, with 12 bases spanning the gap. CDR3 sequence reads: CASSHGGGYGYTF. CDR3 nucleotide sequence: TGTGCCAGCAGCCATGGGGGAGGCTATGGCTACACCTTC.

The chain recombines TRBV20-1 with TRBJ1-5; D is unresolved. This CDR3 spans 14 amino acids. The ends were cut back, 3 bases at V and 1 base at J, with 10 bases in the middle. Germline CDR1 DFQATT, CDR2 SNEGSKA (reference sequence). The CDR3 nucleotides are TGCAGTGCTAGTAGAGGTCCCAGCAATCAGCCCCAGCATTTT. It specifies CSASRGPSNQPQHF.

The chain recombines TRBV6-6 with TRBJ1-2; D ambiguous. This CDR3 contains 14 residues. Per the germline V gene, CDR1 is MNHNY and CDR2 is SVGAGI (reference sequence). The V and J ends lost 2 bases and 8 bases respectively, with 15 bases between them. The CDR3 sequence is CASSYNSPARGYTF. The CDR3 nucleotides are TGTGCCAGCAGTTACAATTCTCCTGCGCGGGGCTACACCTTC.

This chain connects TRBV6-2 or TRBV6-3 to TRBJ2-7; 7 bases align to TRBD1. CDR1 is MNHEY and CDR2 is SVGEGT in the germline V gene. The CDR3 consists of 14 residues. V shed 0 bases, J shed 5 bases, and the junction held 4 bases outside the gene matches. CDR3 sequence reads: CASSYSDRRDEQYF. The DNA of the CDR3 is TGTGCCAGCAGTTACTCGGACAGGCGGGACGAGCAGTACTTC.

The CDR3 loop reads CASSETYWGYTF. In DNA form, the CDR3 reads TGTGCCAGCAGTGAAACCTACTGGGGCTACACCTTC. The chain joins TRBV6-1 to TRBJ1-2; no clear D gene. Germline values: CDR1 MNHNS, CDR2 SASEGT. The CDR3 is made up of 12 amino acids. Trimming took 2 bases from V and 8 from J, leaving 9 bases between them.

V and J are TRBV10-3 and TRBJ1-5; possible D gene TRBD1, 6 bases. The CDR3 is 14 residues long. Per germline, CDR1 ENHRY and CDR2 SYGVKD. Trimming shortened V by 3 bases and J by 7 bases, and 13 bases separated the two germline ends. In DNA, the CDR3 is TGTGCCATCAGTGAAGGGGGAGGGGGGCAGCCCCAGCATTTT. The encoded protein is CAISEGGGGQPQHF.

The genes are TRBV21-1 and TRBJ2-2; the D segment call TRBD2 is taken from the table without a DNA check. TRBV21-1 is reported as a pseudogene. The CDR3 totals 19 residues. DNA for the CDR3: TGTGCCAGCACCGAGAAGGGAGTCCAGCGGGACATCGACACCGGGGAGCTGTTTTTT. Protein product: CASTEKGVQRDIDTGELFF.